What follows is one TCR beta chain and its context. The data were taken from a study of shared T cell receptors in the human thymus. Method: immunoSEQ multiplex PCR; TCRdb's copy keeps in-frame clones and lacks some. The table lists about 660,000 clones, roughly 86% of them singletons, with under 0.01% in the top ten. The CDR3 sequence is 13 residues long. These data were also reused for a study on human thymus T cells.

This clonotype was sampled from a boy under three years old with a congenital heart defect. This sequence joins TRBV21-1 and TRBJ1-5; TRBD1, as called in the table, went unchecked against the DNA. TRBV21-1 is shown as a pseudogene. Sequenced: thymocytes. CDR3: CASRAQWYQPQHF. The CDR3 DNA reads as TGTGCCAGCAGGGCACAATGGTATCAGCCCCAGCATTTT.